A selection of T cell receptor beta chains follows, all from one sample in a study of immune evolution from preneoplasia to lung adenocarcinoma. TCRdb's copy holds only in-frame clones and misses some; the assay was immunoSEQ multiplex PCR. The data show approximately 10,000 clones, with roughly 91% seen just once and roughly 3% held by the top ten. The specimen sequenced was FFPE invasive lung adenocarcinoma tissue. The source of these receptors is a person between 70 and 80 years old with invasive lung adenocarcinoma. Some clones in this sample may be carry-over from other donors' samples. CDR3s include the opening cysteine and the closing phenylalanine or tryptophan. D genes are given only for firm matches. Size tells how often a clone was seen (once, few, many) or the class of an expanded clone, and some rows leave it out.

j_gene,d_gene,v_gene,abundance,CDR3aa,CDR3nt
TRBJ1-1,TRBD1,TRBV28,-,CASSSYHQGAEAFF,TGTGCCAGCAGCTCCTACCATCAGGGGGCTGAAGCTTTCTTT
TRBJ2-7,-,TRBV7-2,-,CASSLVGSVDVEQYF,TGTGCCAGCAGCTTAGTCGGGAGCGTTGACGTCGAGCAGTACTTC
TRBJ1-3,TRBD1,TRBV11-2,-,CASSRDRQNGNTIYF,TGTGCCAGCAGCCGGGACAGACAAAATGGAAACACCATATATTTT
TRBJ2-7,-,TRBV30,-,CAWSVPWSSYEQYF,TGTGCCTGGAGTGTACCCTGGTCTTCCTACGAGCAGTACTTC
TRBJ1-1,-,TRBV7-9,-,CASGRGAGEAFF,TGTGCCTCGGGGAGGGGGGCTGGGGAAGCTTTCTTT
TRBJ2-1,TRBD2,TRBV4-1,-,CASSPLAVGYNEQFF,TGCGCCAGCAGTCCTCTAGCGGTGGGCTACAATGAGCAGTTCTTC
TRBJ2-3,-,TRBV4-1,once,CASSPAPTDTQYF,TGCGCCAGCAGCCCCGCACCCACAGATACGCAGTATTTT
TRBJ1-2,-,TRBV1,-,CTSSQDSRTGGHPPLLTF,TGCACCAGCAGCCAAGACTCCCGGACAGGGGGCCATCCCCCCCTGCTCACCTTC
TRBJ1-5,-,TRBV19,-,CASRWDSRSGSNQPQHF,TGTGCCAGTAGATGGGACTCCCGAAGCGGTAGCAATCAGCCCCAGCATTTT
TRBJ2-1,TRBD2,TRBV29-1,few,CSVERASGYNEQFF,TGCAGCGTTGAAAGGGCTAGCGGATACAATGAGCAGTTCTTC
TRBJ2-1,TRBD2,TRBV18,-,CASSPRDLAGGNEQFF,TGTGCCAGCTCCCCTAGGGATCTAGCGGGAGGGAATGAGCAGTTCTTC
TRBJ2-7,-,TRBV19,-,CASSTGVREQYF,TGTGCCAGTAGTACAGGGGTTCGTGAGCAGTACTTC
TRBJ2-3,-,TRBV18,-,CASSLLPVGPSSTDTQYF,TGTGCCAGCTCACTACTCCCGGTAGGGCCATCGAGCACAGATACGCAGTATTTT
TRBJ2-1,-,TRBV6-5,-,CASIAPGIDEQFF,TGTGCCAGCATCGCGCCAGGGATCGATGAGCAGTTCTTC
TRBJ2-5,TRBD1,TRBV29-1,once,CSVEDAGTGLETQYF,TGCAGCGTTGAAGATGCCGGGACAGGTTTAGAGACCCAGTACTTC
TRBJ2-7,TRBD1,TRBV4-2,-,CASSQGSTGATYEQYF,TGTGCCAGCAGCCAGGGATCGACAGGGGCAACCTACGAGCAGTACTTC
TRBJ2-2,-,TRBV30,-,CAWSARQGDTGELFF,TGTGCCTGGAGTGCGAGGCAGGGTGACACCGGGGAGCTGTTTTTT
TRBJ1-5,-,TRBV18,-,CASSPSGLGNQPQHF,TGTGCCAGCTCACCATCGGGTTTAGGCAATCAGCCCCAGCATTTT
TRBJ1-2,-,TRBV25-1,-,CASRGGRGYGYTF,TGTGCCAGCAGGGGAGGCCGAGGCTATGGCTACACCTTC
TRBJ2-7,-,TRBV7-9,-,CASSSLTGQITYEQYF,TGTGCCAGCAGCTCCTTGACAGGCCAGATAACCTACGAGCAGTACTTC
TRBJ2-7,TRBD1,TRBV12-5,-,CASGPYRDSSYEQYF,TGTGCTAGTGGTCCGTACCGGGACAGTTCCTACGAGCAGTACTTC
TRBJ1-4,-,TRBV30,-,CAWSSRGANEKLFF,TGTGCCTGGAGCTCCAGGGGTGCTAATGAAAAACTGTTTTTT
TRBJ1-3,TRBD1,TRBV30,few,CAWSPFPAGGGNTIYF,TGTGCCTGGAGTCCCTTCCCTGCAGGGGGAGGAAACACCATATATTTT
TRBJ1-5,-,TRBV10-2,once,CASRLGGQGNQPQHF,TGCGCCAGCAGACTTGGGGGGCAGGGCAATCAGCCCCAGCATTTT
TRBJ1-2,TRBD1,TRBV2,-,CASSRDSLAYGYTF,TGTGCCAGCAGCCGGGACAGCCTTGCCTATGGCTACACCTTC
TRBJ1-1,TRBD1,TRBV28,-,CASVDRDRVTEAFF,TGTGCCAGCGTCGACCGGGACAGGGTAACTGAAGCTTTCTTT
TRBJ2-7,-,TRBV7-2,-,CASNRGGGGNYEQYF,TGTGCCAGCAACCGAGGGGGGGGCGGAAACTACGAGCAGTACTTC
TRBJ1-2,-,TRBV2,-,CASSEQGDGKGYTF,TGTGCCAGCAGTGAACAGGGCGACGGGAAAGGCTACACCTTC
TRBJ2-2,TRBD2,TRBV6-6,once,CASSYSTSAGELFF,TGTGCCAGCAGTTACTCGACTAGCGCCGGGGAGCTGTTTTTT
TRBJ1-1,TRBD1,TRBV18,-,CASSPNGQVVESAFF,TGTGCCAGCTCACCTAATGGACAGGTGGTGGAGAGCGCTTTCTTT
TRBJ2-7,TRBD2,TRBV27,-,CASSYREGPEQYF,TGTGCCAGCAGTTACCGGGAGGGCCCCGAGCAGTACTTC
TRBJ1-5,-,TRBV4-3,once,CASSQDRESNQPQHF,TGCGCCAGCAGCCAAGACCGGGAAAGCAATCAGCCCCAGCATTTT
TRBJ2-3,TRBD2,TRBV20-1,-,CSAPLADTQYF,TGCAGTGCTCCACTAGCGGATACGCAGTATTTT
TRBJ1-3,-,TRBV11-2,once,CASSLPAGNTIYF,TGTGCCAGCAGCCTCCCGGCTGGAAACACCATATATTTT
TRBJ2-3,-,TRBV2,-,CASSVQGDTQYF,TGTGCCAGCAGTGTACAGGGCGATACGCAGTATTTT
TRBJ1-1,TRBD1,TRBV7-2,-,CASSRDRNTEAFF,TGTGCCAGCAGCCGGGACAGGAACACTGAAGCTTTCTTT
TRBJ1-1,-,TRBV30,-,CAWRGSSLNTEAFF,TGTGCCTGGAGGGGGTCCTCCTTGAACACTGAAGCTTTCTTT
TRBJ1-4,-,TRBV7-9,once,CASSFDSNEKLFF,TGTGCCAGCAGCTTCGACAGTAATGAAAAACTGTTTTTT
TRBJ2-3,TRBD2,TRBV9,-,CASSVLTGTSGADTQYF,TGTGCCAGCAGCGTACTAACCGGGACTAGCGGGGCAGATACGCAGTATTTT
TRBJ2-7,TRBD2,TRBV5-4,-,CASSLKRGGRVEQYF,TGTGCCAGCAGCTTGAAGCGGGGGGGCCGGGTCGAGCAGTACTTC
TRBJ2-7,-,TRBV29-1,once,CSVEDNLPPGGEQYF,TGCAGCGTTGAAGATAATCTCCCACCCGGAGGCGAGCAGTACTTC
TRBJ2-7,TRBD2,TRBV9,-,CASSVQAGGTYEQYF,TGTGCCAGCAGCGTGCAAGCGGGAGGAACCTACGAGCAGTACTTC